A single sample is the source of the 31 T cell receptor beta chains below, sequenced in a study of regulatory T cells in long-lasting Graves disease. The time point was: persistent/refractory GD, antithyroid drugs over 5 years with positive TRAb. Researchers made the TCR library from RNA that was extracted from PBMCs. CDR3-region Arm-PCR and iRepertoire HTBI primers produced the TCR beta libraries. MiXCR, applied by TCRdb to the multiplex PCR reads, yields one record per CDR3 protein. Among roughly 400,000 distinct CDR3 sequences listed, around 20% were seen once. The sequences come from peripheral blood mononuclear cells (PBMCs), collected when the disease was refractory, from a patient treated with antithyroid drugs. Every receptor here comes from a female donor with Graves disease.

This sequence joins TRBV5-1 and TRBJ2-7; TRBD1 matches at 7 bases. Germline CDR1 reads SGHRS; CDR2 reads YFSETQ. The CDR3 is made up of 14 amino acids. The ends lost 2 bases at V and 5 bases at J; junction bases unmatched: 7. The CDR3 bases are TGCGCCAGCAGCTTCCAGGGGGAGCAGAACGAGCAGTACTTC. Translation: CASSFQGEQNEQYF.

The CDR3 DNA reads TGCGCCAGCAGCGAGGGACAGGGCACAGATACGCAGTATTTT. As protein: CASSEGQGTDTQYF. This sequence joins TRBV5-1 and TRBJ2-3; 8 bases fit TRBD1. There are 14 residues in the CDR3. CDR1 is SGHRS, CDR2 YFSETQ, per germline. Trimming took 4 bases from V and 1 from J; bases not matched to a gene: 2.

This clonotype appeared many times. The CDR3 DNA sequence: TGCAGCGCAGGGGTGTTTGACACCGGGGAGCTGTTTTTT. Protein sequence: CSAGVFDTGELFF. The chain joins TRBV29-1 to TRBJ2-2; D possibly corresponds to TRBD1 (6 bases). In germline, CDR1 is SQVTM, CDR2 ANQGSEA. This CDR3 has 13 amino acids. Trimming stripped 7 bases from V and 3 bases from J, with 12 bases between.

This chain links TRBV14 with TRBJ1-2; 8 nucleotides line up with TRBD1. The V and J ends lost 4 bases and 4 bases, in that order; junction bases with no gene match: 11. Germline lookup yields CDR1 SGHDN and CDR2 FVKESK. The CDR3 sequence is 16 residues long. The CDR3 nucleotides are TGTGCCAGCAGCCTACGAACGACAGGGGTAGGCTATGGCTACACCTTC. It codes for CASSLRTTGVGYGYTF.

The genes are TRBV5-6 and TRBJ1-1; D not resolved. This CDR3 has 14 residues. Germline V gives CDR1 SGHDT, CDR2 YYEEEE. The V and J ends lost 3 bases and 1 base respectively, with 10 bases between them. The CDR3 bases are TGTGCCAGCAGCTGGCCCGACGGGAACACTGAAGCTTTCTTT. Protein product: CASSWPDGNTEAFF. The entire variable domain, with the rest obtained from reference TRBV5-6 and TRBJ1-1, is as follows: DAGVTQSPTHLIKTRGQQVTLRCSPKSGHDTVSWYQQALGQGPQFIFQYYEEEERQRGNFPDRFSGHQFPNYSSELNVNALLLGDSALYLCASSWPDGNTEAFFGQGTRLTVV.

The table lists this clonotype with many counts. This chain connects TRBV28 to TRBJ1-2; D not resolved. With 7 bases removed from V and 8 bases from J, the gap between germline ends came to 11 bases. The CDR3 consists of 11 residues. The V gene's germline CDR1 is MDHEN and CDR2 SYDVKM. The CDR3 nucleotides are TGTGCCAGCAACTTCGGATACGGCTACACCTTC. Its translation is CASNFGYGYTF.

This clonotype was picked up one time. A far larger clone is one base from this, pointing to a likely read error. This chain joins TRBV12-3 or TRBV12-4 and TRBJ1-6; 7 bases match TRBD1. This CDR3 spans 14 amino acids. The J segment lost 7 bases and the V segment lost 7 bases, leaving 7 bases of the junction unmatched. CDR3 amino acids: CASTYRGGNSPLHF. CDR3 DNA: TGTGCCAGCACTTACAGGGGTGGCAATTCACCCCTCCACTTT.

This clonotype was observed at least ten times. V usage is TRBV20-1 and J usage is TRBJ2-7; possibly TRBD2 for D (5 bases). Germline CDR1 and CDR2: DFQATT and SNEGSKA (reference sequence). The CDR3 contains 15 residues. V was clipped by 2 bases and J by 2 bases, with 16 bases between them. CDR3 sequence (DNA): TGCAGTGCTAGAAATCCCGGCCAGCGGACCTACGAGCAGTACTTC. This gives the protein CSARNPGQRTYEQYF.

The sample holds many counts of this clonotype. CDR3 DNA: TGTGCCAGCGGCCTTGGGGGGGACACTGAAGCTTTCTTT. Translating gives CASGLGGDTEAFF. The rearrangement joins TRBV27 to TRBJ1-1; D may be TRBD1 (5 bases). V shed 8 bases and J shed 3 bases, with 13 bases lying between them. The CDR3 is made up of 13 amino acids. Germline CDR1 MNHEY, CDR2 SMNVEV (reference sequence).

V is TRBV4-2 and J is TRBJ1-1, with D unclear. CDR3 size: 11 residues. V was shortened by 0 bases and J by 10 bases, with 6 bases between the two germline ends. The germline gives CDR1 LGHNA, CDR2 YNFKEQ. The CDR3 here is CASSQDWVAFF. The DNA of the CDR3 is TGTGCCAGCAGCCAAGATTGGGTAGCTTTCTTT.

The chain links TRBV19 to TRBJ2-5; 13 positions match TRBD2. The CDR3 spans 15 residues. The V gene end was trimmed by 5 bases and the J gene end by 5 bases; junction bases not matched to a gene: 5. Germline CDR1 and CDR2: LNHDA and SQIVND (reference sequence). The CDR3 DNA follows: TGTGCCAGTAGTGCGGGACTAGCGGGATTTGAGACCCAGTACTTC. Translating it yields CASSAGLAGFETQYF.

This clonotype was detected a few times. The chain employs TRBV5-8 and TRBJ2-1; 8 positions agree with TRBD2. The CDR3 runs 15 residues. J was trimmed by 9 bases and V by 4 bases; bases with no gene match: 12. Germline V lookup: CDR1 SGHTS, CDR2 YDEGEE. The DNA of the CDR3 is TGTGCCAGCAGCCTAACCCCGGGACTAGTAAGTGAGCAGTTCTTC. As protein: CASSLTPGLVSEQFF.

This clonotype appeared a few times. This chain joins TRBV6-5 and TRBJ1-4, with TRBD1 identical over 11 bases. Looked up from germline, CDR1 is MNHEY and CDR2 is SVGAGI. The CDR3 spans 15 residues. V lost 0 bases, J lost 8 bases, and 2 bases stayed unmatched. CDR3 coding DNA: TGTGCCAGCAGTTACTCGGGGACAGGGGGGGAAAAACTGTTTTTT. Translation gives CASSYSGTGGEKLFF.

This clonotype was recorded many times. The genes are TRBV6-1 and TRBJ2-2, with D unresolved. Deletions cut 7 bases from V and 0 bases from J, with 6 bases between. The length of the CDR3 is 13 residues. Germline lookup yields CDR1 MNHNS and CDR2 SASEGT. The CDR3 region has the DNA TGTGCCAGCACCCCCTCGAACACCGGGGAGCTGTTTTTT. This encodes CASTPSNTGELFF.

This clonotype came up once. A far larger clone is one nucleotide away, so this likely arose from a read error. This chain uses TRBV27 with TRBJ2-2; 11 bases map to TRBD2. The CDR3 runs to 16 residues. In germline, CDR1 is MNHEY, CDR2 SMNVEV (reference sequence). Written as DNA, the CDR3 is TGTGCCAGCAGCTCGGGACTAGCGGAGTTCACCGGGGAGCCGTTTTTT. Its protein product is CASSSGLAEFTGEPFF.

For this clonotype: A much larger clone lies one base from this, so it may be a read error. The chain combines TRBV10-3 with TRBJ1-1, with 9 bases matching TRBD1. There are 13 residues in the CDR3. The V gene's germline CDR1 is ENHRY and CDR2 SYGVKD. CDR3 residues: CAIRQGVNTEASF. The CDR3, as DNA: TGTGCCATAAGACAGGGGGTTAACACTGAAGCTTCCTTT.

This clonotype was seen a few times. The J gene is TRBJ1-1, the V gene TRBV5-1; no clear D. V lost 4 bases, J lost 3 bases, and 10 bases lay in between. CDR1 is SGHRS, CDR2 YFSETQ, per germline. The CDR3 runs 13 residues. CDR3 coding DNA: TGCGCCAGCAGCCTCACGAGTGACACTGAAGCTTTCTTT. It translates to CASSLTSDTEAFF.

The table lists this clonotype with a count of one. A much larger clone lies one base from this, so it may be a read error. V is TRBV5-4 and J is TRBJ2-5; D is perhaps TRBD2 (6 bases). The CDR3 extends over 13 amino acids. Per germline, CDR1 SGHNT and CDR2 YYREEE (reference sequence). CDR3 coding DNA: TGTGCCGGCAGCTCAATAGCGGCGGAGACCCAGTACTTC. Protein sequence: CAGSSIAAETQYF.

V usage is TRBV25-1 and J usage is TRBJ1-2; 7 bases map to TRBD1. The V gene end was trimmed by 10 bases and the J gene end by 0 bases; junction bases not matched to a gene: 5. The CDR3 is made up of 13 amino acids. Germline-derived CDR1 and CDR2 are MGHDK and SYGVNS. The CDR3 region is CATTTGTNYGYTF. Here the CDR3 DNA reads TGTGCCACCACGACAGGGACTAACTATGGCTACACCTTC.

The chain combines TRBV20-1 with TRBJ1-6; 7 bases fit TRBD1. Germline V CDR1 and CDR2: DFQATT, SNEGSKA (reference sequence). V lost 5 bases and J lost 9; bases outside the gene matches: 13. The CDR3 is made up of 15 amino acids. The CDR3 sequence is CSARRSGQVLSPLHF. The CDR3 DNA reads TGCAGTGCTCGTCGAAGTGGACAGGTTCTTTCACCCCTCCACTTT.

The sample holds many counts of this clonotype. The chain links TRBV2 to TRBJ2-2; D not resolved. The V end was cut by 4 bases, the J end by 5 bases, with 8 bases between. The germline gives CDR1 SNHLY, CDR2 FYNNEI. This CDR3 spans 13 amino acids. The CDR3 protein is CASSGPRTGELFF. In DNA form, the CDR3 reads TGTGCCAGCAGTGGTCCGAGGACCGGGGAGCTGTTTTTT.

This clonotype was counted many times. This chain connects TRBV6-1 to TRBJ2-5, with D possibly being TRBD2 (5 bases). CDR3 size: 15 residues. The V gene lost 8 bases and the J gene lost 5 bases, with 21 bases spanning the gap. In germline, CDR1 is MNHNS, CDR2 SASEGT. The chain's CDR3 is CASCRLGLTGETQYF. The CDR3 coding sequence is TGTGCCAGCTGCCGTCTCGGGCTAACGGGGGAGACCCAGTACTTC.

The sample holds many counts of this clonotype. The rearrangement links TRBV5-6 to TRBJ1-2, with D perhaps matching TRBD1 (5 bases). The germline V gene encodes CDR1 SGHDT and CDR2 YYEEEE. CDR3 size: 14 residues. V dropped 2 bases and J dropped 8 bases, with 16 bases sitting between them. The CDR3 DNA reads as TGTGCCAGCAGCTTCGCCCAAGGGGAACGAGGCTACACCTTC. It codes for CASSFAQGERGYTF.

About this clonotype: This may come from a read error, since a much larger clone is one base off. Lacking the conserved final phenylalanine or tryptophan, this CDR3 likely reflects a read error. In DNA, the CDR3 is TGTGCCTGTTTGAAGGGGGCAGGGTATGGCTACACCTCC. Its translation is CACLKGAGYGYTS. The rearrangement joins TRBV30 to TRBJ1-2; 7 positions agree with TRBD1. CDR1 GTSNPN and CDR2 SVGIG come from the germline V gene (reference sequence). CDR3 length: 13 amino acids. J was trimmed by 5 bases and V by 6 bases; bases with no gene match: 9.

The table lists this clonotype with a few counts. The chain uses TRBV30 and TRBJ2-1; 8 bases match TRBD2. The V gene's germline CDR1 is GTSNPN and CDR2 SVGIG (reference sequence). The V segment lost 3 bases and the J segment 8 bases; nucleotides outside the gene matches: 6. This CDR3 has 13 amino acids. Written as DNA, the CDR3 is TGTGCCTGGAGCTTTGCGGGAGGATATGAGCAGTTCTTC. Its translation is CAWSFAGGYEQFF.

About this clonotype: A read error may be the cause here, since a much bigger clone is one base away. J is TRBJ2-7 and V is TRBV6-1; 9 bases match TRBD2. This CDR3 has 14 amino acids. CDR1 and CDR2 (germline): MNHNS, SASEGT. In nucleotides, the CDR3 is TGTGTCAGCAGGGAGCGGGGGGACTCCTACGAGCAGTACTTC. The encoded protein is CVSRERGDSYEQYF.

This clonotype was recorded many times. The J gene is TRBJ2-7, the V gene TRBV2, with D possibly called TRBD1 or TRBD2 (5 bases each). This CDR3 has 15 residues. V lost 6 bases and J 5 bases, leaving 20 bases between the germline ends. Germline V gene lookup returns CDR1 SNHLY and CDR2 FYNNEI. The CDR3 DNA reads TGTGCCAGCAGCACCGGGACGGGCCCTGTAGACGAGCAGTACTTC. It translates to CASSTGTGPVDEQYF.

This clonotype was counted between two and nine times. V gene TRBV28 combines with J gene TRBJ2-7; D is perhaps TRBD2 (5 bases). Between the trimmed V and J ends, which lost 3 bases and 4 bases, there was a span of 16 bases. From germline, CDR1 is MDHEN and CDR2 SYDVKM. The CDR3 has 15 residues. The CDR3 DNA follows: TGTGCCAGCAGTTTCCCGGAGGCGGGTATGTACGAGCAGTACTTC. Translated: CASSFPEAGMYEQYF. The full variable domain, in which reference TRBV28 and TRBJ2-7 provide the parts outside the CDR3, is DVKVTQSSRYLVKRTGEKVFLECVQDMDHENMFWYRQDPGLGLRLIYFSYDVKMKEKGDIPEGYSVSREKKERFSLILESASTNQTSMYLCASSFPEAGMYEQYFGPGTRLTVT.

This clonotype was counted ten times or more. The chain is built from TRBV15 and TRBJ1-5, with 7 bases identical to TRBD1. The CDR3 spans 15 residues. The ends lost 5 bases at V and 0 bases at J; junction bases unmatched: 4. The V gene's germline CDR1 is LNHNV and CDR2 YYDKDF (reference sequence). CDR3 DNA sequence: TGTGCCACCAGCCGGGACAGAAATAGCAATCAGCCCCAGCATTTT. It codes for CATSRDRNSNQPQHF. The complete variable domain, with remaining parts taken from reference TRBV15 and TRBJ1-5, reads DAMVIQNPRYQVTQFGKPVTLSCSQTLNHNVMYWYQQKSSQAPKLLFHYYDKDFNNEADTPDNFQSRRPNTSFCFLDIRSPGLGDTAMYLCATSRDRNSNQPQHFGDGTRLSIL.

The J gene is TRBJ2-5, the V gene TRBV20-1; D possibly uses TRBD1 or TRBD2 (6 bases each). Looked up from germline, CDR1 is DFQATT and CDR2 is SNEGSKA (reference sequence). Between the trimmed V and J ends, which lost 8 bases and 6 bases, there was a span of 19 bases. The CDR3 extends over 13 amino acids. The CDR3 DNA reads TGCAGTCCTCAGGGGCTAGCGTCAAAGACCCAGTACTTC. Protein sequence: CSPQGLASKTQYF.

This clonotype was found many times. V usage is TRBV28 and J usage is TRBJ2-7; TRBD1 matches 7 bases. Germline V gene lookup returns CDR1 MDHEN and CDR2 SYDVKM. Trimming removed 5 bases from V and 3 bases from J; junction bases left unmatched: 1. The CDR3 extends over 12 amino acids. The CDR3 DNA is TGTGCCAGCAGTCGGACAGGCTACGAGCAGTACTTC. It yields the protein CASSRTGYEQYF.